The subject of this entry is one TCR beta chain. The data originate from a study of T cell responses to AZD1222 COVID-19 vaccine. Some clones are missing from TCRdb's copy, which holds only in-frame ones; the method was immunoSEQ multiplex PCR. This sample has about 180,000 clones, with over 85% found just once. This CDR3 comprises 15 residues. Between the trimmed V and J ends, which lost 1 base and 0 bases, there was a span of 9 bases. Germline V lookup: CDR1 SGHAT, CDR2 FQNNGV. V is TRBV11-2 and J is TRBJ2-5, with D unresolved. The receptor was isolated from an adult in good health. This material consisted of peripheral blood, taken on day 0 of AZD1222 vaccination. The CDR3 DNA sequence: TGTGCCAGCAGCTTAGGGAGACGGGACCAAGAGACCCAGTACTTC. Translating gives CASSLGRRDQETQYF. The full variable domain, its missing parts supplied by reference TRBV11-2 and TRBJ2-5, is EAGVAQSPRYKIIEKRQSVAFWCNPISGHATLYWYQQILGQGPKLLIQFQNNGVVDDSQLPKDRFSAERLKGVDSTLKIQPAKLEDSAVYLCASSLGRRDQETQYFGPGTRLLVL.